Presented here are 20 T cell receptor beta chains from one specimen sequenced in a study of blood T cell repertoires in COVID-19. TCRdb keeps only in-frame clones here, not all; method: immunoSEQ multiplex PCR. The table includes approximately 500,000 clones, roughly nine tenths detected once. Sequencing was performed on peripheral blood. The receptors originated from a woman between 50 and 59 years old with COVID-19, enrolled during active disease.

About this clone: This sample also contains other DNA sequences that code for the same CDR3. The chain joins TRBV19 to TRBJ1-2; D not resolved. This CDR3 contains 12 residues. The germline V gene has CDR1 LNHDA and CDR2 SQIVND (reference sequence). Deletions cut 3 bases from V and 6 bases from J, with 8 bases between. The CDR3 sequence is CASSIRGNGYTF. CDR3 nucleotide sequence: TGTGCCAGTAGTATTCGAGGGAATGGCTACACCTTC.

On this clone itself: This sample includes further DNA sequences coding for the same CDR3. CDR3 sequence: CASSVGSGNQPQHF. The CDR3 coding sequence is TGTGCCAGCAGCGTAGGGTCAGGCAATCAGCCCCAGCATTTT. This rearrangement joins TRBV9 to TRBJ1-5; D remains ambiguous. Germline V gene sequence: CDR1 SGDLS, CDR2 YYNGEE. The germline V and J ends were trimmed by 0 bases and 2 bases, with 6 bases remaining between them. The CDR3 length is 14 residues.

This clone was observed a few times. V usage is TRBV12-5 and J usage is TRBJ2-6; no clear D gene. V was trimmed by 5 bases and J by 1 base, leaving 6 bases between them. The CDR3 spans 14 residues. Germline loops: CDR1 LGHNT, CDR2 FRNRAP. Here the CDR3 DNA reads TGTGCTAGTGGTCGGTGGTCTGGGGCCAACGTCCTGACTTTC. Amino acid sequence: CASGRWSGANVLTF.

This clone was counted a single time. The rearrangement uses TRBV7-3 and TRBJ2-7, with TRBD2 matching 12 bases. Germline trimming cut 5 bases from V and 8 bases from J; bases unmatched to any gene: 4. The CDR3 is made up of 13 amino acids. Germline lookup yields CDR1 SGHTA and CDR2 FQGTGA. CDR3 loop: CASSPGTSGQQYF. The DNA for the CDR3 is TGTGCCAGCAGCCCCGGGACTAGCGGGCAGCAGTACTTC. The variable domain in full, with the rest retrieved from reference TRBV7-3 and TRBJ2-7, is GAGVSQTPSNKVTEKGKYVELRCDPISGHTALYWYRQSLGQGPEFLIYFQGTGAADDSGLPNDRFFAVRPEGSVSTLKIQRTERGDSAVYLCASSPGTSGQQYFGPGTRLTVT.

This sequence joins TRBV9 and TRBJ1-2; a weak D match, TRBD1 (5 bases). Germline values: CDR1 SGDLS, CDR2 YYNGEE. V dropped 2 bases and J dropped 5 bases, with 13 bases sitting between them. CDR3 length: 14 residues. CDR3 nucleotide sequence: TGTGCCAGCAGCGTCAGCGGGACGGAGTATGGCTACACCTTC. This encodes CASSVSGTEYGYTF.

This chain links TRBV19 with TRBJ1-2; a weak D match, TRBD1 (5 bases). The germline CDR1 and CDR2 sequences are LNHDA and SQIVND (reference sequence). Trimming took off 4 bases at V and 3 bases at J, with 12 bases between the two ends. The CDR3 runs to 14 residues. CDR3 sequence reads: CASSKGEGHYGYTF. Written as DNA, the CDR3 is TGTGCCAGTAGTAAAGGGGAAGGGCACTATGGCTACACCTTC.

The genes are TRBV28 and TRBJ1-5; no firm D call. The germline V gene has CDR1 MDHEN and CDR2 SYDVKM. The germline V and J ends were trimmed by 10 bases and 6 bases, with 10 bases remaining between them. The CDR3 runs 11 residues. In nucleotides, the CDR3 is TGTGCCACCGGGGAGGGTCAGCCCCAGCATTTT. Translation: CATGEGQPQHF.

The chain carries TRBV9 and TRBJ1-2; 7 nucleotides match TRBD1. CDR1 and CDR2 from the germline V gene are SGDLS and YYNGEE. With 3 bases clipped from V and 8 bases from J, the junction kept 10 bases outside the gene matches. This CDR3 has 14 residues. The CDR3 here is CASSAGQRMQGYTF. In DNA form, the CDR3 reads TGTGCCAGCAGCGCGGGACAGCGAATGCAGGGCTACACCTTC.

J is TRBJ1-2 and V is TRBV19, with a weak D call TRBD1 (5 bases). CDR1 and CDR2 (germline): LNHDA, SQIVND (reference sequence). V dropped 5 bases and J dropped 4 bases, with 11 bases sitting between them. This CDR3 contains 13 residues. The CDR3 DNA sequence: TGTGCCAGTAGTCCTGACAGATCCTATGGCTACACCTTC. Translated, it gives CASSPDRSYGYTF. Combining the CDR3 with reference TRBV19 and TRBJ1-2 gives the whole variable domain DGGITQSPKYLFRKEGQNVTLSCEQNLNHDAMYWYRQDPGQGLRLIYYSQIVNDFQKGDIAEGYSVSREKKESFPLTVTSAQKNPTAFYLCASSPDRSYGYTFGSGTRLTVV.

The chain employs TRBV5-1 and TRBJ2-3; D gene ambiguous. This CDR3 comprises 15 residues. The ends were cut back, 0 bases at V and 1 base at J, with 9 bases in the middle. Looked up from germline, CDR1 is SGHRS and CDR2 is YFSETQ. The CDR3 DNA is TGCGCCAGCAGCTTGGAACCCCGGGGCACAGATACGCAGTATTTT. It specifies CASSLEPRGTDTQYF.

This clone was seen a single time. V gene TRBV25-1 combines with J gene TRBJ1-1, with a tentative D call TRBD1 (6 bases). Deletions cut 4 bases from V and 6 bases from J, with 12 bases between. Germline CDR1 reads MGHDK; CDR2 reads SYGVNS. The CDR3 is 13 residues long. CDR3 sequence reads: CASSVGARAEAFF. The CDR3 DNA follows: TGTGCCAGCAGTGTGGGGGCTAGGGCTGAAGCTTTCTTT.

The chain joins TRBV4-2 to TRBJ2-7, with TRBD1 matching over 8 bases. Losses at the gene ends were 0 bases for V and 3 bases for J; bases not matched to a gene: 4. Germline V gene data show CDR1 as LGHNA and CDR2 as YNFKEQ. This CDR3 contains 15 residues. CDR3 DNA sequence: TGTGCCAGCAGCCAAGACGGGACAGGAGACTACGAGCAGTACTTC. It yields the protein CASSQDGTGDYEQYF.

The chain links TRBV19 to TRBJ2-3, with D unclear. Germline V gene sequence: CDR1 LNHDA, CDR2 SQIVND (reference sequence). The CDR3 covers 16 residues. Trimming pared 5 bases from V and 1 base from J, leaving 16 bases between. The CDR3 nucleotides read TGTGCCAGTAGTTGGGCAGGTCCACTTGGCACAGATACGCAGTATTTT. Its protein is CASSWAGPLGTDTQYF.

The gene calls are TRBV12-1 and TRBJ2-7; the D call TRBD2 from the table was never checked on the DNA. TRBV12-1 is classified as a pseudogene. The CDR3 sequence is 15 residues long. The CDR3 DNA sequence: TGTGCCAGCAGCCACCCGCCCCTAGCGGTCTACGAGCAGTACTTC. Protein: CASSHPPLAVYEQYF.

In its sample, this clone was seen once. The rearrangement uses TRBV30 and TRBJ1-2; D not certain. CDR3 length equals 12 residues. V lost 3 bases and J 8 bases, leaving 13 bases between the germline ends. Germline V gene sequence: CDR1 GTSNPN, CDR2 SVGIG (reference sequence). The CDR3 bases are TGTGCCTGGAGCCCCACACAGATGGGCTACACCTTC. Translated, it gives CAWSPTQMGYTF. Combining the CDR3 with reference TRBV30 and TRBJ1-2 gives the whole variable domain SQTIHQWPATLVQPVGSPLSLECTVEGTSNPNLYWYRQAAGRGLQLLFYSVGIGQISSEVPQNLSASRPQDRQFILSSKKLLLSDSGFYLCAWSPTQMGYTFGSGTRLTVV.

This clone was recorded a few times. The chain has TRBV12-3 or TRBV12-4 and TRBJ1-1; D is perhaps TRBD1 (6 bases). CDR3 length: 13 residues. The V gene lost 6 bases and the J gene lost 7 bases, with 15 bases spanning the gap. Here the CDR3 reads CASSRNYRDEAFF. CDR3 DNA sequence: TGTGCCAGCAGCCGTAATTACAGGGATGAAGCTTTCTTT.

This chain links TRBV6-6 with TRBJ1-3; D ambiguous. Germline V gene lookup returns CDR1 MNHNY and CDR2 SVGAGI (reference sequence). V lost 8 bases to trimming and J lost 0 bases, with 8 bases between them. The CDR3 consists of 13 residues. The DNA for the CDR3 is TGTGCCAGCTTCCGCGCCTCTGGAAACACCATATATTTT. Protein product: CASFRASGNTIYF.

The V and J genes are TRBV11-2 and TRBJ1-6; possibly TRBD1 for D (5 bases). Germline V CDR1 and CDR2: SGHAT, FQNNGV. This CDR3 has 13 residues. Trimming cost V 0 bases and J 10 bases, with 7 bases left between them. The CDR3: CASSLEGGSPLHF. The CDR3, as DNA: TGTGCCAGCAGCTTAGAGGGGGGGTCACCCCTCCACTTT.

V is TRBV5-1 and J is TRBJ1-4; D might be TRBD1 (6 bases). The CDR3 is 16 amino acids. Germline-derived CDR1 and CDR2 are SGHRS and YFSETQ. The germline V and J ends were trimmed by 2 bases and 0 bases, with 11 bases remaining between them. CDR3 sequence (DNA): TGCGCCAGCAGCTTAGGACAGTTAGCAACTAATGAAAAACTGTTTTTT. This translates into CASSLGQLATNEKLFF.

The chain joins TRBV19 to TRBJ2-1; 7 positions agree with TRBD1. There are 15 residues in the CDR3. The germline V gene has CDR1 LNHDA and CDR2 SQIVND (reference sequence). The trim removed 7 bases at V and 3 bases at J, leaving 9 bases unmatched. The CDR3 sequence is CASTPQRGLYNEQFF. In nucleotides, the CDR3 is TGTGCCAGTACCCCCCAGAGGGGGCTCTACAATGAGCAGTTCTTC.